These 5 T cell receptor beta chains share one sample of origin, sequenced in a study of T cells in women clearing cervical HPV infection. Data came from immunoSEQ multiplex PCR; TCRdb stores just in-frame clones and leaves some out. This repertoire comprises approximately 37,000 clones; its ten largest clones make up roughly 5.2%. The sequencing input was blood buffy coat. The receptors derive from a woman between 18 and 75 years old with a cervical HPV16 infection that either progressed to CIN3+ or cleared (not recorded which).

A word on this clone: With the read ending 3 residues before the CDR3 end, the germline J gene is used to fill in that end. V gene TRBV12-3 or TRBV12-4 combines with J gene TRBJ1-5; 7 nucleotides line up with TRBD1. The CDR3 covers 14 residues. With 6 bases clipped from V and 4 bases from J, the junction kept 6 bases outside the gene matches. The sequenced CDR3 bases are TGTGCCAGCAGCCCGACAGGGAAAAATCAGCCC. It codes for CASSPTGKNQP. The CDR3 in full is CASSPTGKNQPQHF.

A note on this clone: Read coverage stops 3 residues before the CDR3 terminus; the germline J gene supplies the remainder. The J gene is TRBJ2-5, the V gene TRBV5-4, with 7 positions matching TRBD2. This CDR3 is 14 amino acids long. V was pared by 3 bases and J by 4 bases, with 6 bases of the junction left unmatched. CDR1 is SGHNT, CDR2 YYREEE, per germline (reference sequence). CDR3 amino acids: CASSSQRGGETQYF. The DNA read from the CDR3 is TGTGCCAGCAGCTCCCAGCGGGGCGGAGAGACC.

As to this clone: The read finishes 3 residues shy of the CDR3 end, and the germline J gene is used to complete it. The chain recombines TRBV7-9 with TRBJ1-2; D perhaps matches TRBD1 (5 bases). Germline CDR1 and CDR2: SEHNR and FQNEAQ (reference sequence). The CDR3 totals 13 residues. The covered CDR3 bases are TGTGCCAGCAGCCGCGGAGGACAAGGCGAC. Its protein is CASSRGGQGD. The entire CDR3 reads CASSRGGQGDYTF. The full variable domain, rest sourced from reference TRBV7-9 and TRBJ1-2, is DTGVSQNPRHKITKRGQNVTFRCDPISEHNRLYWYRQTLGQGPEFLTYFQNEAQLEKSRLLSDRFSAERPKGSFSTLEIQRTEQGDSAMYLCASSRGGQGDYTFGSGTRLTVV.

A word on this clone: The CDR3 end is not reached by the read, which stops 3 residues before it; the germline J gene fills it in. The gene calls are TRBV4-1 and TRBJ2-7; D remains ambiguous. This CDR3 has 15 residues. CDR1 MGHRA and CDR2 YSYEKL come from the germline V gene. The V end lost 3 bases, the J end lost 4 bases, and 16 bases lay between the germline ends. The CDR3 DNA, read in part, is TGCGCCAGCAGCCAGGGCTCCACCGGAGATTACGAG. Translated, it gives CASSQGSTGDYE. The full CDR3 is CASSQGSTGDYEQYF.

With regard to this clone: The read finishes 3 residues shy of the CDR3 end, and the germline J gene is used to complete it. The chain recombines TRBV2 with TRBJ2-2, with 8 bases identical to TRBD2. The CDR3 loop spans 15 amino acids. Germline loops: CDR1 SNHLY, CDR2 FYNNEI. With 6 bases clipped from V and 0 bases from J, the junction kept 3 bases outside the gene matches. The sequenced CDR3 bases are TGTGCCAGCAGGCAGACTAGCGCGAACACCGGGGAG. This gives the protein CASRQTSANTGE. The full CDR3 reads CASRQTSANTGELFF.